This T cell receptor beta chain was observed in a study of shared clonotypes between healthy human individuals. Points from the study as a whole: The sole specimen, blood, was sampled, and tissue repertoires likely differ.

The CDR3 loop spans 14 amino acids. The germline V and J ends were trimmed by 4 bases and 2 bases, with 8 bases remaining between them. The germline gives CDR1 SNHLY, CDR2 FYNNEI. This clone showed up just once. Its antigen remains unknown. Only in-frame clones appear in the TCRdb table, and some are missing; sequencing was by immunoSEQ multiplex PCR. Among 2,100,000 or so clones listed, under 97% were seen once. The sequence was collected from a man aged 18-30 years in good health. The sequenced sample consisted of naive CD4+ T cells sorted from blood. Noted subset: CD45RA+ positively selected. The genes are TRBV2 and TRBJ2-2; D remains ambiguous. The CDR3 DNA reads TGTGCCAGCAGTGGTGCTAGAAACACCGGGGAGCTGTTTTTT. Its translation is CASSGARNTGELFF.